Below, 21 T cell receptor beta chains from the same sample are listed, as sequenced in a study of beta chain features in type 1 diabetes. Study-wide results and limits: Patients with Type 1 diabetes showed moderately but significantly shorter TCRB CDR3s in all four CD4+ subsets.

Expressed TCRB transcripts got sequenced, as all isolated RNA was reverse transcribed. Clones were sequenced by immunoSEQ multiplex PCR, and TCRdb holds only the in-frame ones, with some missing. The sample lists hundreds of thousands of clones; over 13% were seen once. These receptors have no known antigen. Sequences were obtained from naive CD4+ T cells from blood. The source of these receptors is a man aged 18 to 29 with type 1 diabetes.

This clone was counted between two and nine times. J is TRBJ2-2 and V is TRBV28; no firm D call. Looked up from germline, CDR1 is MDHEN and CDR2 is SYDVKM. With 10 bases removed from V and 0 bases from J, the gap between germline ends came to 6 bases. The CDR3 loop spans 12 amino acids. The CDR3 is CAILTNTGELFF. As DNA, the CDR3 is TGTGCCATCCTCACGAACACCGGGGAGCTGTTTTTT. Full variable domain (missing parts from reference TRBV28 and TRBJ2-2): DVKVTQSSRYLVKRTGEKVFLECVQDMDHENMFWYRQDPGLGLRLIYFSYDVKMKEKGDIPEGYSVSREKKERFSLILESASTNQTSMYLCAILTNTGELFFGEGSRLTVL.

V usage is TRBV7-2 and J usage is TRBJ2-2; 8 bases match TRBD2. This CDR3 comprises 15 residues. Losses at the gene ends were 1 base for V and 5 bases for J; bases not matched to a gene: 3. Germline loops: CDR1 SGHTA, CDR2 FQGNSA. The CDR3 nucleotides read TGTGCCAGCAGCTTAGGACTAGCGCGGACCGGGGAGCTGTTTTTT. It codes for CASSLGLARTGELFF.

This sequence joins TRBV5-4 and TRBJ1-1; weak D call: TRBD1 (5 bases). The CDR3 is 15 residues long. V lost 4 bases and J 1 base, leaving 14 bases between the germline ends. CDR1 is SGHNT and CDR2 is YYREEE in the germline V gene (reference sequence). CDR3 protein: CASSIPRQTNTEAFF. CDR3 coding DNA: TGTGCCAGCAGCATCCCGCGACAGACGAACACTGAAGCTTTCTTT.

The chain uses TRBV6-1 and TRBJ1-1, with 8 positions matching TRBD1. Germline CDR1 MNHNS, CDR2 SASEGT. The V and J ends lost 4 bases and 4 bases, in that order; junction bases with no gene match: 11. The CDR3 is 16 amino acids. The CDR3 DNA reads TGTGCCAGCAGTGCCCTTACAGGGGGTATCGGCACTGAAGCTTTCTTT. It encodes CASSALTGGIGTEAFF.

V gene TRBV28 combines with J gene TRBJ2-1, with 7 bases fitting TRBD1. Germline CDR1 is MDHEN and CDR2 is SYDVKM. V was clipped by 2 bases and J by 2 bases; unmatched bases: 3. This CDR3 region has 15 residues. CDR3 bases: TGTGCCAGCAGTTTAACAGGGGCCACCTACAATGAGCAGTTCTTC. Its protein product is CASSLTGATYNEQFF.

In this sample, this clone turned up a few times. The CDR3 loop is CASSQLTGTNTDTQYF. In DNA, the CDR3 is TGCGCCAGCAGCCAACTCACCGGGACTAACACAGATACGCAGTATTTT. The V gene is TRBV4-3, the J gene TRBJ2-3, with TRBD2 identical over 7 bases. Germline V gene data show CDR1 as LGHNA and CDR2 as YSLEER. V shed 2 bases, J shed 2 bases, and the junction held 7 bases outside the gene matches. CDR3 length: 16 residues.

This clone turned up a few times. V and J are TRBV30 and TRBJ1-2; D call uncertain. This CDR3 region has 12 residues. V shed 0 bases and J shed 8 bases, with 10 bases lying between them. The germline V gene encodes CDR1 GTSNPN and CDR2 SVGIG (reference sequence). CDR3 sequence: CAWSVQLPGYTF. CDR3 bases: TGTGCCTGGAGTGTACAACTGCCGGGCTACACCTTC.

CDR3 bases: TGTGCCAGCTCACGGACAGACCAGCCCCAGCATTTT. It specifies CASSRTDQPQHF. The chain uses TRBV18 and TRBJ1-5; perhaps TRBD1 as D (6 bases). V gave up 4 bases and J gave up 7 bases, with 8 bases separating them. Germline values: CDR1 KGHSH, CDR2 LQKENI. The CDR3 sequence is 12 residues long.

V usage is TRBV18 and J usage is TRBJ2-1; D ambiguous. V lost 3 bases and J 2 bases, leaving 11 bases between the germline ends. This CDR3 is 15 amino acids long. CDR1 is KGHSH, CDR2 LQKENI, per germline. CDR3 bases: TGTGCCAGCTCACCTAGGGCGGCCGCCTACAATGAGCAGTTCTTC. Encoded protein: CASSPRAAAYNEQFF. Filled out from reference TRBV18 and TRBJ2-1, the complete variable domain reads NAGVMQNPRHLVRRRGQEARLRCSPMKGHSHVYWYRQLPEEGLKFMVYLQKENIIDESGMPKERFSAEFPKEGPSILRIQQVVRGDSAAYFCASSPRAAAYNEQFFGPGTRLTVL.

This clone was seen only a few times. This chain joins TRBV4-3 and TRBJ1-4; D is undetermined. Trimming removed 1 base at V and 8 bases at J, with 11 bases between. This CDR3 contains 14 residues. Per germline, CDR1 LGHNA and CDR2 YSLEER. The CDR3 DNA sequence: TGCGCCAGCAGCCAAGTACATTCGGGGGAAAAACTGTTTTTT. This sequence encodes CASSQVHSGEKLFF.

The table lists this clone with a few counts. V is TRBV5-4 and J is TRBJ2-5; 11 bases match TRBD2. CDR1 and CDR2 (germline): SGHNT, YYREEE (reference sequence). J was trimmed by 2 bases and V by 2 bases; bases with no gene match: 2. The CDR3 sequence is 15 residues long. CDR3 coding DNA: TGTGCCAGCAGCTTTCGACTAGCGGGGCAAGAGACCCAGTACTTC. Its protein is CASSFRLAGQETQYF. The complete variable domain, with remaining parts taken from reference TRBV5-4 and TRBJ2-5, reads ETGVTQSPTHLIKTRGQQVTLRCSSQSGHNTVSWYQQALGQGPQFIFQYYREEENGRGNFPPRFSGLQFPNYSSELNVNALELDDSALYLCASSFRLAGQETQYFGPGTRLLVL.

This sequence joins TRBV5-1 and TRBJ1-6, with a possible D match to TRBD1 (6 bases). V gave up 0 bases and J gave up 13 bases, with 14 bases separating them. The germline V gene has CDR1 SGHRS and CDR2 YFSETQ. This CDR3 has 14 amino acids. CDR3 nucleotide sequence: TGCGCCAGCAGCTTGGATAGGGGGTCCAACCCCCTCCACTTT. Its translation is CASSLDRGSNPLHF.

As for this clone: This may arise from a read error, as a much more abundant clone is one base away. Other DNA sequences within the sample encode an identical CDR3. This chain's CDR3 is CASSFYTGELFF. CDR3 DNA: TGTGCCAGCAGCTTCTACACCGGGGAGCTGTTTTTT. The chain has TRBV7-9 and TRBJ2-2; D gene uncertain. The germline V gene has CDR1 SEHNR and CDR2 FQNEAQ (reference sequence). Trimming cost V 3 bases and J 3 bases, with 2 bases left between them. The CDR3 sequence is 12 residues long.

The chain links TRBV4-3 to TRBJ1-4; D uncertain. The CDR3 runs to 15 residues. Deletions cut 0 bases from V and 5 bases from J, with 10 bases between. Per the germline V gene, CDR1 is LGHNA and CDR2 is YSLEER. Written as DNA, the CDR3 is TGCGCCAGCAGCCAAGATATGGCAGTGAATGAAAAACTGTTTTTT. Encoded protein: CASSQDMAVNEKLFF.

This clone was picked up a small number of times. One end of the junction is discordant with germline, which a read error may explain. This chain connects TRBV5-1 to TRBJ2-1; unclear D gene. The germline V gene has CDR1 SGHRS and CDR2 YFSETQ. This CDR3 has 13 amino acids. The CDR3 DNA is TGTGCCAGCAGCTTGGTGGTTTCGATCGGGCAGTTCTTC. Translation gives CASSLVVSIGQFF. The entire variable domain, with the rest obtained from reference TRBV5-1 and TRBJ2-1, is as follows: KAGVTQTPRYLIKTRGQQVTLSCSPISGHRSVSWYQQTPGQGLQFLFEYFSETQRNKGNFPGRFSGRQFSNSRSEMNVSTLELGDSALYLCASSLVVSIGQFFGPGTRLTVL.

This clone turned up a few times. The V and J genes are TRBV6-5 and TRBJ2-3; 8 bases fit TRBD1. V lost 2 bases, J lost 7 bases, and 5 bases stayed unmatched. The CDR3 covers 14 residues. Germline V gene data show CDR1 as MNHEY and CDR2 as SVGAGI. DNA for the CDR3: TGTGCCAGCAGTTACGACAGGGGAGTTCATACGCAGTATTTT. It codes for CASSYDRGVHTQYF.

The CDR3 spells CASSSGQGEILGYTF. The CDR3 bases are TGTGCCAGCAGTTCAGGACAGGGGGAGATCCTTGGCTACACCTTC. The chain employs TRBV28 and TRBJ1-2, with 10 bases matching TRBD1. This CDR3 contains 15 residues. Germline V gene sequence: CDR1 MDHEN, CDR2 SYDVKM. The V gene end was trimmed by 4 bases and the J gene end by 7 bases; junction bases not matched to a gene: 9.

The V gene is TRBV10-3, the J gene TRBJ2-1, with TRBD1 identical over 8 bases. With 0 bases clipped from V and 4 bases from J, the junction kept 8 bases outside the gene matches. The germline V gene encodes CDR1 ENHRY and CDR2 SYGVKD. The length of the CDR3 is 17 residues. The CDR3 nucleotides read TGTGCCATCAGTGAGTCCGGTGGGACAGGAGCGTACAATGAGCAGTTCTTC. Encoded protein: CAISESGGTGAYNEQFF.

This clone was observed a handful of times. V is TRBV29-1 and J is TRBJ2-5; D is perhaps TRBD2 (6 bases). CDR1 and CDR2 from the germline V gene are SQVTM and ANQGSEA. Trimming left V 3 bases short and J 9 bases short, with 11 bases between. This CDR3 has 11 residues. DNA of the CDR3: TGCAGCGTTGACCAGCGGGTGTCCCAGTACTTC. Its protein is CSVDQRVSQYF. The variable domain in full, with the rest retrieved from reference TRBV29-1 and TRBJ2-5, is SAVISQKPSRDICQRGTSLTIQCQVDSQVTMMFWYRQQPGQSLTLIATANQGSEATYESGFVIDKFPISRPNLTFSTLTVSNMSPEDSSIYLCSVDQRVSQYFGPGTRLLVL.

The CDR3, as DNA: TGTGCCAGCAGCGTAGGGCAGGCGTACACCGGGGAGCTGTTTTTT. Translation gives CASSVGQAYTGELFF. The gene calls are TRBV9 and TRBJ2-2; D not certain. Germline V gene data show CDR1 as SGDLS and CDR2 as YYNGEE. Trimming pared 0 bases from V and 3 bases from J, leaving 9 bases between. The CDR3 loop spans 15 amino acids.

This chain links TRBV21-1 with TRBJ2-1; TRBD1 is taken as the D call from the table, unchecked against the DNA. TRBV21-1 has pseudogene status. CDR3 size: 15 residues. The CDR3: CASPMGGQGFDEQFF. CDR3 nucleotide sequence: TGTGCCAGCCCGATGGGGGGACAGGGGTTTGATGAGCAGTTCTTC.